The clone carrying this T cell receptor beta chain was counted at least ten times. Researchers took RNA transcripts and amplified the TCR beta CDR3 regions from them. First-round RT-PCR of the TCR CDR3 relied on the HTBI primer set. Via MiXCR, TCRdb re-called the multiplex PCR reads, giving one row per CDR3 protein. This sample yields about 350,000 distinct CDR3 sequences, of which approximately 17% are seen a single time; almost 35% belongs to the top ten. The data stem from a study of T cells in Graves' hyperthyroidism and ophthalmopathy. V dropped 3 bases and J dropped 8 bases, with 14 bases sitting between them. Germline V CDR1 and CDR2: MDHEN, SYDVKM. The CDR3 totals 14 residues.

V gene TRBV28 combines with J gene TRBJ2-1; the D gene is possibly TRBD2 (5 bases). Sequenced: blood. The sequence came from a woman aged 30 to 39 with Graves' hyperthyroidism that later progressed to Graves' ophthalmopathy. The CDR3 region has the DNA TGTGCCAGCAGTTTTAACGCAATGCGGGATGAGCAGTTCTTC. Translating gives CASSFNAMRDEQFF.